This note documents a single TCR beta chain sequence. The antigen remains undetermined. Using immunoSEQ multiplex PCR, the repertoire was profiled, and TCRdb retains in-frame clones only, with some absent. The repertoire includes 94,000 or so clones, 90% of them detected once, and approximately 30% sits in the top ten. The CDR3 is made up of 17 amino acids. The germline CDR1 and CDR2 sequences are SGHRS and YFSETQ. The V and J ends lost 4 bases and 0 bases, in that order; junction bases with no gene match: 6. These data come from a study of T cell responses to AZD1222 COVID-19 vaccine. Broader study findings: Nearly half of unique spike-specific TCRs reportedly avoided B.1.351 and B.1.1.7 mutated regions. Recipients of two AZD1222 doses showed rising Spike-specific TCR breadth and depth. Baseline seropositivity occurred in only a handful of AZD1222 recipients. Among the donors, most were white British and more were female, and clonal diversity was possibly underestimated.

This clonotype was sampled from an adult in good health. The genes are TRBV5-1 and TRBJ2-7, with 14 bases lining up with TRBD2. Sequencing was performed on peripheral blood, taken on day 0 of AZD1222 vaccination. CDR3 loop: CASSPTGLAGDSYEQYF. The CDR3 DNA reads TGCGCCAGCAGCCCTACGGGACTAGCGGGAGACTCCTACGAGCAGTACTTC.